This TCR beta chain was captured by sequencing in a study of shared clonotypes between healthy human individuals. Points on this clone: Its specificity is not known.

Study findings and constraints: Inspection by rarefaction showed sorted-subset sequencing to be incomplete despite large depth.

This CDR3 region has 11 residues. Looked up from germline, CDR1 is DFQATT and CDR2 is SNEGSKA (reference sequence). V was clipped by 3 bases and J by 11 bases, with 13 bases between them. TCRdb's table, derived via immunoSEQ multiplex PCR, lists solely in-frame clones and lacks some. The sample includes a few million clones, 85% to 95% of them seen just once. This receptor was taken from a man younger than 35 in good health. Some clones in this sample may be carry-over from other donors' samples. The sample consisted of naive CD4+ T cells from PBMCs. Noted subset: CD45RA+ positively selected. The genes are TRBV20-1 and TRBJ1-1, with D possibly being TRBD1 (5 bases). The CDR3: CSARGGVLAFF. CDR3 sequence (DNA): TGCAGTGCTAGGGGGGGAGTACTTGCTTTCTTT.